These 6 T cell receptor beta chains originate from one sample sequenced in a study of T cell changes during pregnancy in multiple sclerosis. Profiled with immunoSEQ multiplex PCR; TCRdb holds only in-frame clones, not every one. The sample lists some 100,000 clones; around nine tenths were seen once. Source: peripheral blood, taken in the second trimester of pregnancy. These receptors were obtained from a female donor with multiple sclerosis, enrolled in a pregnancy study.

The chain is built from TRBV27 and TRBJ2-1; 7 nucleotides agree with TRBD1. This CDR3 contains 12 residues. J lost 13 bases, V lost 6 bases, and 9 bases had no gene match. CDR1 is MNHEY, CDR2 SMNVEV, per germline (reference sequence). The CDR3 region has the DNA TGTGCCAGCAGCCGGGACAGAGGCACACAGTTCTTC. This sequence encodes CASSRDRGTQFF.

The chain has TRBV19 and TRBJ1-5; the match to TRBD1 covers 9 bases. This CDR3 spans 15 amino acids. CDR1 and CDR2 from the germline V gene are LNHDA and SQIVND (reference sequence). Trimming removed 7 bases from V and 5 bases from J; junction bases left unmatched: 9. CDR3: CASKGDRVLYQPQHF. The CDR3 bases are TGTGCCAGTAAAGGGGACAGGGTGCTGTATCAGCCCCAGCATTTT.

The chain carries TRBV4-2 and TRBJ2-5; 8 nucleotides align to TRBD2. V lost 0 bases, J lost 5 bases, and 8 bases stayed unmatched. CDR3 length: 16 amino acids. CDR1 and CDR2 (germline): LGHNA, YNFKEQ. CDR3: CASSQDTGGASETQYF. The CDR3 DNA reads TGTGCCAGCAGCCAAGATACCGGGGGGGCCTCGGAGACCCAGTACTTC.

V and J are TRBV6-4 and TRBJ2-3; TRBD2 matches at 9 bases. The CDR3 has 16 amino acids. The V gene end was trimmed by 5 bases and the J gene end by 0 bases; junction bases not matched to a gene: 6. Germline values: CDR1 MRHNA, CDR2 SNTAGT. The CDR3 loop reads CASSQTSGSSTDTQYF. The DNA of the CDR3 is TGTGCCAGCAGTCAGACTAGCGGTTCTAGCACAGATACGCAGTATTTT.

This clone was counted a single time. J is TRBJ2-7 and V is TRBV4-1; possible D gene TRBD1, 7 bases. V was clipped by 1 base and J by 3 bases, with 13 bases between them. The CDR3 length is 15 residues. The germline CDR1 and CDR2 sequences are MGHRA and YSYEKL. The CDR3 coding sequence is TGCGCCAGCAGCCAAGCTTCCAGGGGGGACTACGAGCAGTACTTC. Translated: CASSQASRGDYEQYF.

The chain couples TRBV29-1 to TRBJ1-4; 8 nucleotides agree with TRBD1. Trimming at V came to 4 bases and at J to 5 bases, leaving 6 bases not matched to a gene. CDR3 length: 14 residues. Germline CDR1 reads SQVTM; CDR2 reads ANQGSEA. CDR3: CSVVSGTGNEKLFF. The CDR3 DNA reads as TGCAGCGTTGTCTCCGGGACAGGAAATGAAAAACTGTTTTTT.